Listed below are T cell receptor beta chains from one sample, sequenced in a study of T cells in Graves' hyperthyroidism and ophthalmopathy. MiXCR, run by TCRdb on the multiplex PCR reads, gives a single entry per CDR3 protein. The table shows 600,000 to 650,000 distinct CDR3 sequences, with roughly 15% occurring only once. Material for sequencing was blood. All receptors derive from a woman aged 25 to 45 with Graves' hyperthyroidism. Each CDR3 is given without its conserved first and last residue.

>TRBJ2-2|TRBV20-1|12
SAPSRDRPGELF
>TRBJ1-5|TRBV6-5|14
ASSYSSGVGNQPQH
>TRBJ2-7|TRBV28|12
ASRLRLAGGEQY
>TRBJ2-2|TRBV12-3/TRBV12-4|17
ASSSLWGSGRAWTGELF
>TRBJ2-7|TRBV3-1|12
ASSQDVQPYEQY
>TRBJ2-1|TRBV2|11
ASSGLAGSEQF
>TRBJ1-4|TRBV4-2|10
ASSQVIEKLF
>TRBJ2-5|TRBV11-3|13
ASSLVLAGMGSQY
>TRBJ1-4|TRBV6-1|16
ASSPPPGARPYEEKLF
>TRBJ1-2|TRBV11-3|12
ASSIGRFNYGYT
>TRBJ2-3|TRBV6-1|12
ASSDTWGTDTQY
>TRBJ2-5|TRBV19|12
ASSTPGIGETQY
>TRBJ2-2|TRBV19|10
ASRRSTGELF
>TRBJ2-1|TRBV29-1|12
SVDRTSGINEQF
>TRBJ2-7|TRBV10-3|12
ATWGGSSSYEQY
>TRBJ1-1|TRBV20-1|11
SAIGTANTEAF
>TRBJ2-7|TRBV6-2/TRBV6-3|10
ASGPGTGEQY
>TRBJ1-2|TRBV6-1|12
ASSRSATDNGYT
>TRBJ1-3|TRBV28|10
ASSFIGNTIY
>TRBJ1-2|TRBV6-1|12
ASSAGQTNYGYT
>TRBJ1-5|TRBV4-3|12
ASSRGQGQQPQH
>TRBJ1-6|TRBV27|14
ASSFGQGLLYSPLH
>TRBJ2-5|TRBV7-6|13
ASSLTSGRGETQY
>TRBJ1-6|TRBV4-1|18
ASSQDQGGRQGAYNSPLH
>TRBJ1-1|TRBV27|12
ASSTRDRAPEAF
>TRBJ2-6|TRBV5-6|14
ASSLSPGSGANVLT
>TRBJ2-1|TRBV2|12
ASSGDPTTNEQF
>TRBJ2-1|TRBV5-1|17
ASSSRTGLAGGRYNEQF
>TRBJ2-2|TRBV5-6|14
ASSLKIAGPTGELF
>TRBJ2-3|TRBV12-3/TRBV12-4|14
ASGRTLRTSTDTQY
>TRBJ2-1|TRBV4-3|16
ASSLQLAGGPRVNEQF
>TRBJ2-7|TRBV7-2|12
ASSLKDGSYEQY
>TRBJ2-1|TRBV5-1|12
ASSDQASYNEQF
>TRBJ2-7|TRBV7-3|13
ASSPGPGQNYEQY
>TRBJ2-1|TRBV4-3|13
ASSQGRTSGSEQF
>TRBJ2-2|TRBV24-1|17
ATSDEEVGLAGVTGELF
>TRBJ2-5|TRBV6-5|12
ASSYGTTQETQY
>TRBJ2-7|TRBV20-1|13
SARDLGTGHYEQY
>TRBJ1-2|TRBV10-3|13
AISESGQGAYGYT
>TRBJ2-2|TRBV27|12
ASSDRDSPGELF